The next 5 T cell receptor beta chains were all read from a single sample in a study of tissue T cells after allogeneic stem cell transplantation (dated by TCRdb to the early 2020s). The library was made by the immunoSEQ multiplex PCR assay. Not all clones reach the TCRdb copy of this immuneACCESS table, which keeps in-frame sequences only. Checked studies attribute under half of the gap to unresolved V genes and leave the rest unexplained. The sample table lists fewer than 20,000 clones, less than 85% of them with a count of one. The ten most abundant clones make up roughly 0.94% of the sample. Sequencing used spleen. These receptors were collected from a female BALB/c mouse in good health. This strain of mice has MHC haplotype H2-d.

This clone has just one count. Genes and germline are mouse. The CDR3 extends 1 residue past the end of the read, so its final part is completed from the germline J gene. This rearrangement joins TRBV1 to TRBJ2-7; 9 bases are shared with TRBD2. The V gene's germline CDR1 is NSQYPW and CDR2 LRSPGD (reference sequence). The J segment lost 4 bases and the V segment lost 3 bases, leaving 4 bases of the junction unmatched. The CDR3 has 14 residues. Incomplete CDR3 DNA: TGCACCTGCAGTGCTAGACTGGGGGAATATGAACAGTAC. It encodes CTCSARLGEYEQY. The whole CDR3 sequence is CTCSARLGEYEQYF.

This clone is a singleton in its sample. Any gene name here is a mouse gene name. Coverage ceases 1 residue before the CDR3 finishes, and the germline J gene fills in the end. V usage is TRBV4 and J usage is TRBJ2-3; TRBD2 aligns across 8 bases. With V trimmed by 3 bases and J by 1 base, 6 bases remained unmatched. The germline CDR1 and CDR2 sequences are LGHDT and YNNKQL (reference sequence). The length of the CDR3 is 16 residues. The CDR3 DNA, read in part, is TGTGCCAGCAGCTATTGGGGGGGTAAGGGTGCAGAAACGCTGTAT. Translated, it gives CASSYWGGKGAETLY. The whole CDR3 sequence reads CASSYWGGKGAETLYF. Supplemented by reference TRBV4 and TRBJ2-3, the full variable domain reads ETAVFQTPNYHVTQVGNEVSFNCKQTLGHDTMYWYKQDSKKLLKIMFSYNNKQLIVNETVPRRFSPQSSDKAHLNLRIKSVEPEDSAVYLCASSYWGGKGAETLYFGSGTRLTVL.

Concerning this clone itself: Gene names denote mouse genes. The CDR3 end lies 1 residue beyond the end of the read and is filled in from the germline J gene. The V call is TRBV19, the J call TRBJ1-1, with 8 bases lining up with TRBD1. CDR3 length: 14 residues. V was pared by 2 bases and J by 1 base, with 1 base of the junction left unmatched. CDR1 FNHDT and CDR2 SITEND come from the germline V gene (reference sequence). CDR3 protein: CASSMGTGNTEVFF. Incomplete CDR3 DNA: TGTGCCAGCAGTATGGGGACAGGGAACACAGAAGTCTTC.

On this clone: The gene symbols are mouse symbols. The read gets to within 1 residue of the CDR3 end, and the germline J gene fills in the rest. V usage is TRBV5 and J usage is TRBJ1-1; TRBD1 is a possible D gene (6 bases). Looked up from germline, CDR1 is LGHNA and CDR2 is YNLKQL (reference sequence). Trimming took off 2 bases at V and 4 bases at J, with 17 bases between the two ends. The CDR3 contains 16 residues. The CDR3 sequence is CASSQRGWGGGTEVFF. The DNA read from the CDR3 is TGTGCCAGCAGCCAAAGGGGGTGGGGCGGGGGCACAGAAGTCTTC.

Regarding this clone: Gene names refer to mouse genes. The read ends 1 residue shy of where the CDR3 ends; the end is completed using the germline J gene. J is TRBJ2-7 and V is TRBV5, with 9 positions matching TRBD1. This CDR3 comprises 15 residues. CDR1 LGHNA and CDR2 YNLKQL come from the germline V gene (reference sequence). With 2 bases clipped from V and 4 bases from J, the junction kept 6 bases outside the gene matches. The CDR3 protein is CASSQSGTGNYEQYF. CDR3 DNA, as far as it was read: TGTGCCAGCAGCCAATCCGGGACAGGGAATTATGAACAGTAC.